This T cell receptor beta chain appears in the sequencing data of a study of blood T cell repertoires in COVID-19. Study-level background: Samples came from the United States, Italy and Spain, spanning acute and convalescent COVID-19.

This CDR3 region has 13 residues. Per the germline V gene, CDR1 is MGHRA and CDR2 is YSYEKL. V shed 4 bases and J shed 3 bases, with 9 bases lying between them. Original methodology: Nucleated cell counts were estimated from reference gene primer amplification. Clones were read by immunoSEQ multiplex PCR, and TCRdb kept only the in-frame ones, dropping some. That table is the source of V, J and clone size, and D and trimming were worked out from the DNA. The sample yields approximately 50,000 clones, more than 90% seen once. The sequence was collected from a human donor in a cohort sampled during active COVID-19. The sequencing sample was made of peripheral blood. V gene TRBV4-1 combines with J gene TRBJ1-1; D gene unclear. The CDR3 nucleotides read TGCGCCAGCAGCCTTGAACCGGACACTGAAGCTTTCTTT. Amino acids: CASSLEPDTEAFF.